This entry is about one TCR beta chain. What it binds is not known. Since all of the isolated RNA was reverse transcribed, expressed TCRB transcripts were what got sequenced. The protocol was immunoSEQ multiplex PCR, while the TCRdb copy is restricted to in-frame clones and leaves out a portion. This sample carries about 160,000 clones, around 8.6% of them seen once, and the ten largest clones take around 0.5%. Trimming stripped 1 base from V and 7 bases from J, with 15 bases between. Germline loops: CDR1 SGDLS, CDR2 YYNGEE. The length of the CDR3 is 15 residues. These data belong to a study of beta chain features in type 1 diabetes. Findings and caveats of the study: All four CD4+ subsets of Type 1 diabetes patients contained TCRB CDR3s that were moderately but significantly shorter.

Source material: central memory CD4+ T cells from blood. The chain uses TRBV9 and TRBJ1-5, with a tentative D call TRBD1 (6 bases). This receptor was obtained from a woman younger than 30 with type 1 diabetes. The CDR3 spells CASSVTRGWIQPQHF. The CDR3 DNA is TGTGCCAGCAGCGTAACCAGGGGTTGGATCCAGCCCCAGCATTTT.